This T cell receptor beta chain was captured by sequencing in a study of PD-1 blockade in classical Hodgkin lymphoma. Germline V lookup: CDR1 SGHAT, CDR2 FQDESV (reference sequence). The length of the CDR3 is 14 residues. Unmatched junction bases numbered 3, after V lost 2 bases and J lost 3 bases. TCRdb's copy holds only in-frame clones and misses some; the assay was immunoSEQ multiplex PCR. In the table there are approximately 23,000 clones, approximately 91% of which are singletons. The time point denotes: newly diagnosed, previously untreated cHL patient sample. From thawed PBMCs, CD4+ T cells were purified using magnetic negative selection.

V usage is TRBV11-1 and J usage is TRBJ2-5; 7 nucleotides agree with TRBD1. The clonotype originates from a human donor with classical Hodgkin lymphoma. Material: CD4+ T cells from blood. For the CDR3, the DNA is TGTGCCAGCAGCTTATTCAGGGGGAAAGAGACCCAGTACTTC. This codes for CASSLFRGKETQYF.